This TCR beta chain came from a study of identical twins. TCRdb processed the 5' RACE reads anew with MiXCR; each CDR3 protein has one entry. Of hundreds of thousands of distinct CDR3 sequences listed, around a sixth are singletons. The table lists this clonotype with many counts. Germline V CDR1 and CDR2: SGHRS, YFSETQ. V lost 0 bases and J 6 bases, leaving 7 bases between the germline ends. This CDR3 comprises 13 residues. These data were likewise used in another study, on T cells expressing NK-cell markers.

The sample consisted of PBMCs. The receptor's source is a woman between 18 and 30 years old in good health. V is TRBV5-1 and J is TRBJ1-5; a weak D match, TRBD1 (5 bases). Here the CDR3 DNA reads TGCGCCAGCAGCTTGGAGGGGATTCAGCCCCAGCATTTT. Protein product: CASSLEGIQPQHF.